This passage covers 25 T cell receptor beta chains from one sample sequenced in a study of OX40 agonist ivuxolimab in advanced cancers. TCRdb keeps only in-frame clones here, not all; method: immunoSEQ multiplex PCR. Here the sample spans some 82,000 clones, roughly nine tenths being singletons. The sample in question was CD4+ or CD8+ T cells sorted from blood, obtained in a trial of the OX40 agonist ivuxolimab. The receptors here all came from an adult with an advanced solid tumor such as melanoma, head and neck, liver or kidney cancer.

The CDR3 nucleotides are TGCACCAGCAGCCAAGAAGGTGGGGGGGACTTGGAAGGTGAGCAGTTCTTC. It codes for CTSSQEGGGDLEGEQFF. The V call is TRBV1, the J call TRBJ2-1; the listed D gene, TRBD2, was not tested against the DNA. TRBV1 is tagged as a pseudogene. The CDR3 loop spans 17 amino acids.

The rearrangement uses TRBV21-1 and TRBJ2-7; the D call in the table, TRBD1, was not verified against the DNA. TRBV21-1 has pseudogene status. This CDR3 region has 16 residues. Here the CDR3 reads CASEFPTGQDRYEQYF. The CDR3 bases are TGTGCCAGCGAATTCCCGACGGGACAGGACCGGTACGAGCAGTACTTC.

The chain couples TRBV7-9 to TRBJ1-1; D unresolved. V lost 4 bases, J lost 7 bases, and 13 bases lay in between. Germline values: CDR1 SEHNR, CDR2 FQNEAQ (reference sequence). The CDR3 runs to 13 residues. Written as DNA, the CDR3 is TGTGCCAGCAGCTCCGGGGTGGGAATTGAAGCTTTCTTT. Amino acids: CASSSGVGIEAFF.

The chain recombines TRBV30 with TRBJ1-5; weak D call: TRBD1 (6 bases). From germline, CDR1 is GTSNPN and CDR2 SVGIG (reference sequence). The CDR3 has 14 residues. Trimming cost V 4 bases and J 6 bases, with 16 bases left between them. Here the CDR3 reads CAWTPPGGIQPQHF. The CDR3 nucleotides read TGTGCCTGGACCCCTCCGGGGGGCATTCAGCCCCAGCATTTT.

In this sample, this clone turned up a few times. The rearrangement uses TRBV27 and TRBJ2-1; D unresolved. CDR3 length: 15 amino acids. The germline CDR1 and CDR2 sequences are MNHEY and SMNVEV (reference sequence). Trimming removed 6 bases from V and 0 bases from J, with 12 bases in between. CDR3 bases: TGTGCCAGCAGCACCGTTGCGTACTCCTACAATGAGCAGTTCTTC. It yields the protein CASSTVAYSYNEQFF.

V gene TRBV9 combines with J gene TRBJ1-6; maybe TRBD1 (5 bases). Germline CDR1 SGDLS, CDR2 YYNGEE. CDR3 size: 14 residues. Trimming took 3 bases from V and 7 from J, leaving 11 bases between them. This CDR3 reads CASSAGSENSPLHF. CDR3 nucleotide sequence: TGTGCCAGCAGCGCAGGGTCGGAAAATTCACCCCTCCACTTT.

The J gene is TRBJ2-3, the V gene TRBV5-1; 8 bases map to TRBD2. J lost 2 bases, V lost 7 bases, and 9 bases had no gene match. The germline V gene has CDR1 SGHRS and CDR2 YFSETQ. The CDR3 covers 15 residues. CDR3 residues: CASQPTSGNTDTQYF. The CDR3 DNA reads TGCGCCAGCCAACCCACTAGCGGTAACACAGATACGCAGTATTTT.

The chain carries TRBV7-9 and TRBJ2-3; D might be TRBD2 (6 bases). V was trimmed by 0 bases and J by 2 bases, leaving 9 bases between them. CDR3 length: 15 amino acids. The germline gives CDR1 SEHNR, CDR2 FQNEAQ (reference sequence). The CDR3 sequence: CASSLAGLYTDTQYF. DNA of the CDR3: TGTGCCAGCAGCTTAGCGGGACTGTACACAGATACGCAGTATTTT.

The V and J genes are TRBV11-2 and TRBJ2-3; 9 bases fit TRBD1. Losses at the gene ends were 2 bases for V and 8 bases for J; bases not matched to a gene: 5. Germline CDR1 reads SGHAT; CDR2 reads FQNNGV. This CDR3 comprises 14 residues. The CDR3 reads CASSLWTGEVTQYF. The CDR3 nucleotides are TGTGCCAGCAGCTTATGGACAGGGGAGGTTACGCAGTATTTT.

This sequence joins TRBV10-3 and TRBJ2-1; D is possibly TRBD1 or TRBD2 (5 bases each). The germline V gene has CDR1 ENHRY and CDR2 SYGVKD. The CDR3 has 14 amino acids. Trimming stripped 3 bases from V and 5 bases from J, with 11 bases between. CDR3 sequence reads: CAISEGTKNNEQFF. CDR3 DNA: TGTGCCATCAGTGAAGGGACGAAAAACAATGAGCAGTTCTTC.

The chain employs TRBV7-2 and TRBJ2-1, with D maybe TRBD2 (5 bases). CDR3 length: 15 residues. V was clipped by 0 bases and J by 6 bases, with 12 bases between them. In germline, CDR1 is SGHTA, CDR2 FQGNSA. CDR3 nucleotide sequence: TGTGCCAGCAGCTTAGCTAGGGATCGGGGCAATGAGCAGTTCTTC. Amino acid sequence: CASSLARDRGNEQFF. Drawing the rest from reference TRBV7-2 and TRBJ2-1, the complete variable domain is GAGVSQSPSNKVTEKGKDVELRCDPISGHTALYWYRQSLGQGLEFLIYFQGNSAPDKSGLPSDRFSAERTGGSVSTLTIQRTQQEDSAVYLCASSLARDRGNEQFFGPGTRLTVL.

V gene TRBV18 combines with J gene TRBJ2-3; D is possibly TRBD1 or TRBD2 (5 bases each). The length of the CDR3 is 16 residues. Trimming removed 0 bases from V and 14 bases from J, with 24 bases in between. CDR1 is KGHSH and CDR2 is LQKENI in the germline V gene. This CDR3 reads CASSPPGTGNRNDLYF. The CDR3 DNA sequence: TGTGCCAGCTCACCACCTGGGACGGGGAACAGGAATGATTTGTATTTT.

The chain has TRBV18 and TRBJ1-5; D is unresolved. The CDR3 sequence is 14 residues long. Germline CDR1 is KGHSH and CDR2 is LQKENI. V was shortened by 6 bases and J by 4 bases, with 13 bases between the two germline ends. CDR3 sequence: CASSPDLRNQPQHF. The CDR3 DNA reads as TGTGCCAGCTCCCCTGACCTTCGGAATCAGCCCCAGCATTTT.

With respect to this clone: The germline gene is not matched at one end of the junction; a read error may be the cause. The chain recombines TRBV7-7 with TRBJ1-4, with TRBD1 as a possible D gene (5 bases). Germline V CDR1 and CDR2: SSHAT, FNYEAQ (reference sequence). The CDR3 totals 13 residues. As DNA, the CDR3 is TGTGCTAGCAGCTTAGAAAGGGGCGAAAAACTGTTTTTT. Protein sequence: CASSLERGEKLFF.

This chain connects TRBV5-6 to TRBJ2-5; D ambiguous. Gene TRBJ2-7 matches the end of the DNA better, so the J call may be wrong. This CDR3 comprises 13 residues. Germline assignment: CDR1 SGHDT and CDR2 YYEEEE. The CDR3 region has the DNA TGTGCCAGCAGCTTATCGGTTATCTACGAGCAGTACTTC. The encoded protein is CASSLSVIYEQYF.

This rearrangement joins TRBV19 to TRBJ2-3, with no clear D. Trimming took 3 bases from V and 0 from J, leaving 1 base between them. The CDR3 is made up of 12 amino acids. The V gene's germline CDR1 is LNHDA and CDR2 SQIVND (reference sequence). CDR3 DNA: TGTGCCAGTAGTATGAGCACAGATACGCAGTATTTT. Translation: CASSMSTDTQYF.

The chain recombines TRBV7-2 with TRBJ2-6; D might be TRBD2 (6 bases). Trimming removed 4 bases from V and 2 bases from J, with 15 bases in between. The CDR3 sequence is 17 residues long. CDR1 and CDR2 from the germline V gene are SGHTA and FQGNSA. DNA of the CDR3: TGTGCCAGCAGCTCCATTAGCGGTACAGCTGGGGCCAACGTCCTGACTTTC. This sequence encodes CASSSISGTAGANVLTF. The entire variable domain, with the rest obtained from reference TRBV7-2 and TRBJ2-6, is as follows: GAGVSQSPSNKVTEKGKDVELRCDPISGHTALYWYRQSLGQGLEFLIYFQGNSAPDKSGLPSDRFSAERTGGSVSTLTIQRTQQEDSAVYLCASSSISGTAGANVLTFGAGSRLTVL.

The chain joins TRBV5-6 to TRBJ2-7, with a tentative D call TRBD1 (5 bases). Trimming pared 4 bases from V and 6 bases from J, leaving 11 bases between. The CDR3 has 12 amino acids. Germline CDR1 and CDR2: SGHDT and YYEEEE. The CDR3 loop reads CASSDRWGEQYF. CDR3 nucleotide sequence: TGTGCCAGCAGCGACAGATGGGGCGAGCAGTACTTC.

This clone was counted a single time. The chain is built from TRBV11-3 and TRBJ2-1, with D hard to call. V lost 0 bases to trimming and J lost 0 bases, with 6 bases between them. CDR1 and CDR2 (germline): SGHNT, YENEEA. This CDR3 is 15 amino acids long. The CDR3 here is CASSLDGTSYNEQFF. Here the CDR3 DNA reads TGTGCCAGCAGCTTAGACGGCACCTCCTACAATGAGCAGTTCTTC.

The chain joins TRBV5-1 to TRBJ2-1; 8 bases line up with TRBD2. The junction had 8 bases not matched to a gene; V was cut back by 0 bases and J by 3 bases. Germline CDR1 and CDR2: SGHRS and YFSETQ. The CDR3 consists of 17 residues. The DNA for the CDR3 is TGCGCCAGCAGCTTGGAGGCTAGCGGGCTTGTCTACAATGAGCAGTTCTTC. Translated, it gives CASSLEASGLVYNEQFF.

The chain uses TRBV11-2 and TRBJ2-7, with 8 positions matching TRBD2. Looked up from germline, CDR1 is SGHAT and CDR2 is FQNNGV. V lost 5 bases and J lost 6; bases outside the gene matches: 12. The length of the CDR3 is 15 residues. Written as DNA, the CDR3 is TGTGCCAGCAGCCCCGGGAGCGGGAGCTTCTCCGAGCAGTACTTC. It encodes CASSPGSGSFSEQYF. The variable domain in full, with the rest retrieved from reference TRBV11-2 and TRBJ2-7, is EAGVAQSPRYKIIEKRQSVAFWCNPISGHATLYWYQQILGQGPKLLIQFQNNGVVDDSQLPKDRFSAERLKGVDSTLKIQPAKLEDSAVYLCASSPGSGSFSEQYFGPGTRLTVT.

The chain joins TRBV5-1 to TRBJ1-2; D is perhaps TRBD1 (6 bases). The CDR3 is 16 residues long. In germline, CDR1 is SGHRS, CDR2 YFSETQ. Trimming shortened V by 2 bases and J by 7 bases, and 21 bases separated the two germline ends. The CDR3 reads CASSLTSQQGRFGYTF. CDR3 sequence (DNA): TGCGCCAGCAGCTTAACGAGTCAACAGGGTCGATTTGGCTACACCTTC.

The table lists this clone with a count of one. The chain carries TRBV29-1 and TRBJ1-2; D uncertain. Germline CDR1 is SQVTM and CDR2 is ANQGSEA. The CDR3 length is 12 residues. V was trimmed by 2 bases and J by 6 bases, leaving 10 bases between them. CDR3 sequence: CSVERSGDGYTF. In nucleotides, the CDR3 is TGCAGCGTTGAACGCAGCGGGGATGGCTACACCTTC.

The chain uses TRBV27 and TRBJ2-3; 10 nucleotides agree with TRBD2. CDR1 MNHEY and CDR2 SMNVEV come from the germline V gene (reference sequence). This CDR3 region has 15 residues. J lost 4 bases, V lost 6 bases, and 7 bases had no gene match. The CDR3 here is CASSDGLAEADTQYF. CDR3 coding DNA: TGTGCCAGCAGCGACGGACTAGCGGAAGCAGATACGCAGTATTTT.

The CDR3 is CSSATPYEQYF. In DNA, the CDR3 is TGCAGTTCTGCCACCCCCTACGAGCAGTACTTC. The chain is built from TRBV20-1 and TRBJ2-7; D not certain. Per the germline V gene, CDR1 is DFQATT and CDR2 is SNEGSKA (reference sequence). The CDR3 consists of 11 residues. Trimming removed 8 bases from V and 2 bases from J, with 10 bases in between.